One and the same sample provided the 27 T cell receptor beta chains below, sequenced in a study of vaccination effects on CD4 cells after COVID-19. The repertoire was sequenced with immunoSEQ multiplex PCR; TCRdb's copy has only in-frame clones and lacks some. The repertoire has roughly 24,000 clones, 65% to 85% of them found once; the top ten carry around 16%. Before sequencing took place, the ViraFEST assay used viral peptide pools to expand antigen-specific CD4+ T cells. The culture ran for 10 days before CD4+ T cells were isolated. SARS-CoV-2 infected the person between March and December 2020, as confirmed by PCR. For these receptors, no antigen is known. The source was CD4+ T cells from PBMCs cultured with SARS-CoV-2 spike peptides, collected before COVID-19 vaccination. The receptors shown here come from a human donor who had a prior SARS-CoV-2 infection.

This clone was counted only a few times. The genes are TRBV24-1 and TRBJ2-1, with 9 bases fitting TRBD2. Per the germline V gene, CDR1 is KGHDR and CDR2 is SFDVKD. Germline trimming cut 3 bases from V and 9 bases from J; bases unmatched to any gene: 8. The CDR3 runs to 15 residues. The CDR3 DNA reads TGTGCCACCAGTGATCATAGCGGGAGCGCGGGTGAGCAGTTCTTC. Protein sequence: CATSDHSGSAGEQFF.

The rearrangement links TRBV19 to TRBJ1-2; possibly TRBD1 for D (5 bases). CDR1 and CDR2 from the germline V gene are LNHDA and SQIVND (reference sequence). This CDR3 is 15 amino acids long. Trimming cost V 8 bases and J 4 bases, with 20 bases left between them. The CDR3 DNA is TGTGCCAGTCGGGATTACAGGAGACAACCCTATGGCTACACCTTC. It specifies CASRDYRRQPYGYTF.

This rearrangement joins TRBV7-6 to TRBJ2-3; D remains unclear. The CDR3 totals 16 residues. The V end lost 1 base, the J end lost 2 bases, and 13 bases lay between the germline ends. CDR1 is SGHVS, CDR2 FNYEAQ, per germline. The CDR3 sequence is CASSLVWLRDTDTQYF. CDR3 sequence (DNA): TGTGCCAGCAGCTTAGTTTGGTTAAGGGACACAGATACGCAGTATTTT.

This sequence joins TRBV5-1 and TRBJ1-3; D not resolved. Trimming removed 3 bases from V and 0 bases from J, with 10 bases in between. CDR1 is SGHRS and CDR2 is YFSETQ in the germline V gene. The CDR3 spans 15 residues. The CDR3: CASSYAAGSGNTIYF. The CDR3 region has the DNA TGCGCCAGCAGCTACGCTGCAGGCTCTGGAAACACCATATATTTT. Together with reference TRBV5-1 and TRBJ1-3, the CDR3 gives the full variable domain: KAGVTQTPRYLIKTRGQQVTLSCSPISGHRSVSWYQQTPGQGLQFLFEYFSETQRNKGNFPGRFSGRQFSNSRSEMNVSTLELGDSALYLCASSYAAGSGNTIYFGEGSWLTVV.

The chain links TRBV11-2 to TRBJ1-2; D ambiguous. The CDR3 loop spans 13 amino acids. CDR1 is SGHAT, CDR2 FQNNGV, per germline. V was trimmed by 5 bases and J by 4 bases, leaving 11 bases between them. This CDR3 reads CASSRTGFYGYTF. CDR3 nucleotide sequence: TGTGCCAGCAGCCGTACTGGCTTCTATGGCTACACCTTC. The entire variable domain, with the rest obtained from reference TRBV11-2 and TRBJ1-2, is as follows: EAGVAQSPRYKIIEKRQSVAFWCNPISGHATLYWYQQILGQGPKLLIQFQNNGVVDDSQLPKDRFSAERLKGVDSTLKIQPAKLEDSAVYLCASSRTGFYGYTFGSGTRLTVV.

The chain joins TRBV9 to TRBJ2-7; TRBD2 matches 13 bases. Germline assignment: CDR1 SGDLS and CDR2 YYNGEE. This CDR3 is built from 16 residues. After removal of 3 bases from V and 4 bases from J, the junction contained 7 bases not matched to a gene. Here the CDR3 DNA reads TGTGCCAGCAGCGAGGGGCCGGGACTAGCGGGGTACGAGCAGTACTTC. Translated: CASSEGPGLAGYEQYF.

The chain uses TRBV23-1 and TRBJ2-5, with D perhaps given as TRBD1 or TRBD2 (5 bases each). TRBV23-1 is an open reading frame, and its role is uncertain. The CDR3 loop spans 15 amino acids. Trimming left V 0 bases short and J 5 bases short, with 13 bases between. Here the CDR3 DNA reads TGCGCCAGCAGTCAATCCTCCAAAGAGGGGGAGACCCAGTACTTC. It translates to CASSQSSKEGETQYF.

The chain employs TRBV5-5 and TRBJ1-4; perhaps TRBD1 as D (6 bases). From germline, CDR1 is SGHKS and CDR2 YYEKEE (reference sequence). This CDR3 spans 15 amino acids. The V end lost 4 bases, the J end lost 6 bases, and 16 bases lay between the germline ends. The CDR3 reads CASSPRDNQYEKLFF. DNA for the CDR3: TGTGCCAGCAGCCCCCGGGACAACCAGTATGAAAAACTGTTTTTT.

The chain employs TRBV21-1 and TRBJ2-1. TRBV21-1 is a pseudogene. The CDR3 extends over 15 amino acids. The CDR3 reads CASSDRDGLLNEQFF. CDR3 nucleotide sequence: TGTGCCAGCAGCGACCGGGACGGTTTGCTCAATGAGCAGTTCTTC.

This clone was detected once. The chain uses TRBV7-2 and TRBJ2-3, with 8 bases that match TRBD2. Germline lookup yields CDR1 SGHTA and CDR2 FQGNSA. The CDR3 is made up of 16 amino acids. J lost 0 bases, V lost 5 bases, and 7 bases had no gene match. The DNA for the CDR3 is TGTGCCAGCAGCCCACACCCTAGCGGGAGCACAGATACGCAGTATTTT. It yields the protein CASSPHPSGSTDTQYF.

This clone was counted only a few times. This chain joins TRBV10-3 and TRBJ2-7; 10 bases line up with TRBD2. The V gene's germline CDR1 is ENHRY and CDR2 SYGVKD. V was pared by 1 base and J by 5 bases, with 5 bases of the junction left unmatched. The CDR3 totals 15 residues. The CDR3 reads CAISELASGSHEQYF. As DNA, the CDR3 is TGTGCCATCAGTGAGTTGGCTAGCGGGAGTCACGAGCAGTACTTC.

This clone appeared a few times. The V call is TRBV6-2 or TRBV6-3, the J call TRBJ2-2; D uncertain. V was pared by 5 bases and J by 3 bases, with 7 bases between. The CDR3 is 13 residues long. The germline gives CDR1 MNHEY, CDR2 SVGEGT. DNA for the CDR3: TGTGCCAGCAGTCAAACACACACCGGGGAGCTGTTTTTT. As protein: CASSQTHTGELFF.

CDR3 protein: CASSQDPLGDEQFF. The CDR3, as DNA: TGCGCCAGCAGCCAAGATCCCCTAGGCGATGAGCAGTTCTTC. The chain links TRBV4-3 to TRBJ2-1, with D uncertain. The CDR3 loop spans 14 amino acids. CDR1 is LGHNA and CDR2 is YSLEER in the germline V gene. Trimming took 0 bases from V and 8 from J, leaving 11 bases between them.

The chain employs TRBV18 and TRBJ1-1; TRBD1 matches 11 bases. The germline V gene has CDR1 KGHSH and CDR2 LQKENI. CDR3 length: 16 residues. V shed 3 bases and J 4 bases; nucleotides not matched to a gene: 7. The CDR3 loop is CASSPITGTGGTEAFF. CDR3 nucleotides: TGTGCCAGCTCACCGATCACCGGGACAGGGGGCACTGAAGCTTTCTTT.

This CDR3 reads CASSLSLPDRGYYEQYF. The CDR3 bases are TGTGCCAGCAGCTTGTCGCTCCCCGACAGGGGCTACTACGAGCAGTACTTC. The chain joins TRBV5-5 to TRBJ2-7; TRBD1 matches at 8 bases. Germline V CDR1 and CDR2: SGHKS, YYEKEE (reference sequence). Trimming cost V 1 base and J 3 bases; bases outside gene matches: 12. There are 17 residues in the CDR3.

This chain uses TRBV15 with TRBJ1-6; 7 nucleotides line up with TRBD1. The CDR3 is 15 amino acids. The junction had 7 bases not matched to a gene; V was cut back by 1 base and J by 10 bases. Germline CDR1 LNHNV, CDR2 YYDKDF (reference sequence). CDR3 sequence (DNA): TGTGCCACCAGCAGAGTTCGACAGGGCCGGTCACCCCTCCACTTT. Residues: CATSRVRQGRSPLHF. Together with reference TRBV15 and TRBJ1-6, the CDR3 gives the full variable domain: DAMVIQNPRYQVTQFGKPVTLSCSQTLNHNVMYWYQQKSSQAPKLLFHYYDKDFNNEADTPDNFQSRRPNTSFCFLDIRSPGLGDTAMYLCATSRVRQGRSPLHFGNGTRLTVT.

The gene calls are TRBV20-1 and TRBJ1-2; D is ambiguous. V was pared by 3 bases and J by 6 bases, with 14 bases between. Germline V gene data show CDR1 as DFQATT and CDR2 as SNEGSKA (reference sequence). CDR3 length equals 13 residues. For the CDR3, the DNA is TGCAGTGCTAGTCGGCGTTTTTCTCATGGCTACACCTTC. Its protein is CSASRRFSHGYTF.

This sequence joins TRBV7-8 and TRBJ2-3; 13 positions match TRBD2. The length of the CDR3 is 15 residues. Germline lookup yields CDR1 SGHVS and CDR2 FQNEAQ. V trimming: 5 bases; J trimming: 6 bases; junction bases outside the gene matches: 5. CDR3 DNA sequence: TGTGCCAGCAGCCCCGGACTAGCGGGGGAGGATACGCAGTATTTT. Its protein is CASSPGLAGEDTQYF.

The chain is built from TRBV10-2 and TRBJ1-1, with D maybe TRBD1 (6 bases). Germline-derived CDR1 and CDR2 are WSHSY and SAAADI. This CDR3 region has 14 residues. V lost 2 bases and J 7 bases, leaving 14 bases between the germline ends. The CDR3 protein is CASSEDVGGGEAFF. CDR3 in DNA: TGCGCCAGCAGTGAGGACGTGGGAGGGGGTGAAGCTTTCTTT.

The gene calls are TRBV4-3 and TRBJ1-1; perhaps TRBD1 as D (5 bases). This CDR3 has 15 residues. Trimming cost V 1 base and J 1 base, with 10 bases left between them. The V gene's germline CDR1 is LGHNA and CDR2 YSLEER. This CDR3 is CASSQGGRGNTEAFF. The CDR3 nucleotides read TGCGCCAGCAGCCAAGGTGGGAGGGGGAACACTGAAGCTTTCTTT.

The chain couples TRBV7-3 to TRBJ2-2, with D possibly TRBD2 on 6 matching bases. There are 14 residues in the CDR3. CDR1 SGHTA and CDR2 FQGTGA come from the germline V gene. Trimming shortened V by 0 bases and J by 8 bases, and 10 bases separated the two germline ends. CDR3 nucleotide sequence: TGTGCCAGCAGCTTAACGTTTGCGGGAGGGGAGCTGTTTTTT. The encoded protein is CASSLTFAGGELFF. Full variable domain (rest looked up from reference TRBV7-3 and TRBJ2-2): GAGVSQTPSNKVTEKGKYVELRCDPISGHTALYWYRQSLGQGPEFLIYFQGTGAADDSGLPNDRFFAVRPEGSVSTLKIQRTERGDSAVYLCASSLTFAGGELFFGEGSRLTVL.

For the CDR3, the DNA is TGTGCCAGCAGCTTGTTGTTGAGCTCCTACAATGAGCAGTTCTTC. It specifies CASSLLLSSYNEQFF. This sequence joins TRBV5-6 and TRBJ2-1, with unresolved D. V lost 1 base to trimming and J lost 0 bases, with 8 bases between them. The CDR3 contains 15 residues. CDR1 is SGHDT and CDR2 is YYEEEE in the germline V gene.

This clone was recorded once. The rearrangement joins TRBV3-1 (or the pseudogene TRBV3-2) to TRBJ1-3, with unresolved D. V dropped 0 bases and J dropped 0 bases, with 9 bases sitting between them. The CDR3 sequence is 16 residues long. Germline V lookup: CDR1 LGHDT, CDR2 YNNKEL (reference sequence). The DNA of the CDR3 is TGTGCCAGCAGCCAAGAAGGGTTCTTCTCTGGAAACACCATATATTTT. Protein product: CASSQEGFFSGNTIYF.

The chain employs TRBV6-1 and TRBJ2-2; D is ambiguous. V lost 1 base and J 2 bases, leaving 2 bases between the germline ends. Looked up from germline, CDR1 is MNHNS and CDR2 is SASEGT. The CDR3 totals 13 residues. CDR3 sequence: CASSEGNTGELFF. The CDR3 coding sequence is TGTGCCAGCAGTGAAGGAAACACCGGGGAGCTGTTTTTT.

The rearrangement links TRBV7-2 to TRBJ2-7; TRBD1 agrees at 9 bases. Germline CDR1 reads SGHTA; CDR2 reads FQGNSA. V trimming: 4 bases; J trimming: 1 base; junction bases outside the gene matches: 11. CDR3 length equals 17 residues. The CDR3 DNA follows: TGTGCCAGCAGCTCAGCAACCGGGACAGGGATTTCCTACGAGCAGTACTTC. Translated: CASSSATGTGISYEQYF.

V is TRBV7-2 and J is TRBJ2-2; TRBD2 is a possible D gene (6 bases). Germline assignment: CDR1 SGHTA and CDR2 FQGNSA. Trimming shortened V by 6 bases and J by 5 bases, and 13 bases separated the two germline ends. This CDR3 comprises 14 residues. For the CDR3, the DNA is TGTGCCAGCAGTTACAGGAGCGGGACCGGGGAGCTGTTTTTT. Translated: CASSYRSGTGELFF.

As to this clone: One end of the junction varies from germline; a read error may be responsible. The chain joins TRBV7-7 to TRBJ2-1; D possibly corresponds to TRBD2 (6 bases). The CDR3 covers 13 residues. Per the germline V gene, CDR1 is SSHAT and CDR2 is FNYEAQ (reference sequence). CDR3 sequence (DNA): TGTGCTAGCAGCCCTTCACTAGCTTCTGAGCAGTTCTTC. Translating it yields CASSPSLASEQFF.